These T cell receptor beta chains were read from a single sample in a study of PD-1 blockade in classical Hodgkin lymphoma. This table comes from immunoSEQ multiplex PCR, and its TCRdb copy is limited to in-frame clones, with some not included. The sample yields roughly 20,000 clones, roughly 65% seen once. Sequencing was performed on CD4+ T cells from blood, taken before the fourth cycle of nivolumab. Receptors were obtained from a human donor with classical Hodgkin lymphoma. Each CDR3 is given with its conserved first and last residue. D genes are given only for firm matches. Clone size is not always given. Where it is, it says once, few, many or a class for expanded clones.

d_call clone_size v_call cdr3_aa
NA NA TRBV5-5 CASSFYGNTIYF
TRBD1 NA TRBV6-6 CASTLGDRDLHGYTF
NA few TRBV5-5 CASSLRGGAPQETQYF
TRBD1 NA TRBV6-5 CATKRVQGALETQYF
NA NA TRBV28 CASSPRVDSPLHF
TRBD2 few TRBV2 CATVQLAGLTDTQYF
NA NA TRBV30 CAWSGPRGARTGELFF
TRBD2 NA TRBV18 CASSPTRTSGQETQYF
NA NA TRBV6-5 CASSYRGGGQPQHF
NA NA TRBV10-3 CAISALNNEKLFF
NA NA TRBV5-6 CASTKTTGFGGYEQYF
NA few TRBV6-5 CASSYSRLGYGYTF
TRBD1 NA TRBV5-4 CASSRDSYGYTF
NA NA TRBV6-6 CASSQGGGYNSPLHF
NA NA TRBV28 CASSLRGAVNNEQFF
NA NA TRBV14 CASSHVPAGNNYGYTF
NA NA TRBV19 CASTQGNGGKNIQYF
TRBD1 NA TRBV7-2 CASSLQGAGETQYF
TRBD1 NA TRBV10-3 CAISGRRRTGETEAFF
NA NA TRBV28 CASVGWGSYGYTF
NA NA TRBV19 CASSRGGSGNTIYF
TRBD1 NA TRBV11-3 CASSSGTGDLGEQFF
TRBD1 few TRBV29-1 CSAETGMGIAEAFF
NA NA TRBV7-2 CASSLAGYENYGYTF
TRBD1 NA TRBV15 CATSSSRAGGNSPLHF
TRBD2 NA TRBV18 CASSRSSGSVSYNEQFF
TRBD1 NA TRBV19 CASSRTGGYSGANVLTF
NA NA TRBV6-5 CASRTEFNSPLHF
TRBD2 NA TRBV7-3 CASSVGLAGGGETQYF
TRBD1 NA TRBV7-2 CASSREGQLNTEAFF
NA NA TRBV6-6 CASSKYRAYEQYF
NA few TRBV11-3 CASSLGPGDGYTF
NA few TRBV6-1 CASSEFRGQPQHF
TRBD1 NA TRBV4-1 CASSQAGTAQETQYF
TRBD1 NA TRBV18 CASSQQGLNTEAFF
NA NA TRBV6-6 CASTPGVPSQPQHF
TRBD1 NA TRBV6-1 CASSNDRAGGQPQHF
TRBD2 NA TRBV12-5 CASGLEDGGRQFF
NA NA TRBV6-5 CASSYSSGLNEKLFF
NA NA TRBV7-2 CASSLFSYEQYF
NA few TRBV9 CASSVGSGGLGEQYF
NA few TRBV29-1 CSVMDGVESDTQYF